Below, one T cell receptor (beta chain) is given with its context. The data were taken from a study of control samples from healthy donors and cancer patients. Between the trimmed V and J ends, which lost 6 bases and 4 bases, there was a span of 19 bases. This CDR3 region has 16 residues. Germline-derived CDR1 and CDR2 are SGHTA and FQGTGA. The data were produced by immunoSEQ multiplex PCR, yet TCRdb's version contains in-frame clones alone and is incomplete. The sample yields roughly 120,000 clones, 93% seen once. This TCR was recovered from a man aged 30-40 years in good health. The sequencing input was blood. This sequence joins TRBV7-3 and TRBJ2-1; tentatively, D is TRBD2 (7 bases). CDR3 DNA sequence: TGTGCCAGCAGTCGGAGAGGGGGGGCTCGTTACAATGAGCAGTTCTTC. Translating gives CASSRRGGARYNEQFF. Full variable domain (outside the CDR3, taken from reference TRBV7-3 and TRBJ2-1): GAGVSQTPSNKVTEKGKYVELRCDPISGHTALYWYRQSLGQGPEFLIYFQGTGAADDSGLPNDRFFAVRPEGSVSTLKIQRTERGDSAVYLCASSRRGGARYNEQFFGPGTRLTVL.